The 23 T cell receptor beta chains in this list originate from one sample, sequenced in a study of control samples from healthy donors and cancer patients (dated by TCRdb to the early 2020s). Receptor libraries were prepared by the immunoSEQ multiplex PCR assay. TCRdb provides this immuneACCESS table in a form limited to in-frame rearrangements. Some clones are lacking; in checked studies, under half of them reflect an unresolved V gene, and why the rest are absent is not known. The sample records around 81,000 clones, 80% to 95% of which are singletons. About 1.5% of the sample rests with the top ten. The source material was blood. Source of these receptors: a woman aged 25 to 39 in good health.

J is TRBJ1-2 and V is TRBV6-1; D remains unclear. Germline loops: CDR1 MNHNS, CDR2 SASEGT. The CDR3 totals 15 residues. V gave up 0 bases and J gave up 4 bases, with 12 bases separating them. The CDR3 coding sequence is TGTGCCAGCAGTGAAGCTTCGGCGGGATCCTATGGCTACACCTTC. Protein product: CASSEASAGSYGYTF.

The V and J genes are TRBV12-3 or TRBV12-4 and TRBJ1-5; D ambiguous. This CDR3 has 13 amino acids. V lost 5 bases, J lost 6 bases, and 11 bases lay in between. CDR3 sequence (DNA): TGTGCCAGCAGTCAGACCTTGGGTCAGCCCCAGCATTTT. Its protein is CASSQTLGQPQHF.

The chain has TRBV24-1 and TRBJ2-1, with 14 nucleotides matching TRBD2. Germline CDR1 is KGHDR and CDR2 is SFDVKD. After removal of 7 bases from V and 0 bases from J, the junction contained 4 bases not matched to a gene. The CDR3 loop spans 17 amino acids. The chain's CDR3 is CATRGTSGGSSYNEQFF. The CDR3 DNA sequence: TGTGCCACCAGAGGGACTAGCGGGGGAAGCTCCTACAATGAGCAGTTCTTC.

Comments on this clone: In the same sample, other DNA sequences code for this CDR3. The rearrangement uses TRBV6-5 and TRBJ1-6; tentative D call: TRBD1 (5 bases). CDR1 and CDR2 from the germline V gene are MNHEY and SVGAGI. This CDR3 comprises 14 residues. V was clipped by 0 bases and J by 6 bases, with 6 bases between them. The CDR3 reads CASSYSQGNSPLHF. The CDR3 DNA is TGTGCCAGCAGTTACTCTCAGGGTAATTCACCCCTCCACTTT.

This clone was found once. V is TRBV21-1 and J is TRBJ2-3; TRBD1 reflects the table's D call only, with no check against the DNA. TRBV21-1 is listed as a pseudogene. The CDR3 contains 16 residues. CDR3 nucleotide sequence: TGTGCCAGCAGCACCCGAAAGGGGGCTAGCACAGATACGCAGTATTTT. Translating it yields CASSTRKGASTDTQYF.

J is TRBJ2-3 and V is TRBV24-1; D ambiguous. CDR1 and CDR2 (germline): KGHDR, SFDVKD. The CDR3 runs 15 residues. Trimming took off 1 base at V and 2 bases at J, with 9 bases between the two ends. The CDR3 DNA sequence: TGTGCCACCAGTGATTTATCGACAACCACAGATACGCAGTATTTT. Amino acid sequence: CATSDLSTTTDTQYF.

The V call is TRBV7-9, the J call TRBJ1-2, with D maybe TRBD1 (5 bases). This CDR3 contains 15 residues. Germline V gene data show CDR1 as SEHNR and CDR2 as FQNEAQ (reference sequence). V was trimmed by 1 base and J by 2 bases, leaving 11 bases between them. In nucleotides, the CDR3 is TGTGCCAGCAGCTTAGGGCACGGGGGGAACTATGGCTACACCTTC. Its protein product is CASSLGHGGNYGYTF.

The chain has TRBV6-5 and TRBJ1-2, with 10 bases matching TRBD1. Germline V gene data show CDR1 as MNHEY and CDR2 as SVGAGI. This CDR3 contains 15 residues. Losses at the gene ends were 2 bases for V and 6 bases for J; bases not matched to a gene: 6. The CDR3 bases are TGTGCCAGCAGTTACGCCTCGGGGACAGGGGATGGCTACACCTTC. The encoded protein is CASSYASGTGDGYTF.

The chain uses TRBV28 and TRBJ2-7; 12 bases fit TRBD1. The CDR3 is 18 amino acids. Germline CDR1 MDHEN, CDR2 SYDVKM. The junction had 10 bases not matched to a gene; V was cut back by 1 base and J by 3 bases. The CDR3 DNA is TGTGCCAGCAGTTTATTTCAGGCGGGACAGGGGGCGAACTACGAGCAGTACTTC. It codes for CASSLFQAGQGANYEQYF.

The rearrangement uses TRBV11-3 and TRBJ2-7; the D call may be TRBD1 or TRBD2 (5 bases each). There are 17 residues in the CDR3. V lost 5 bases and J 6 bases, leaving 26 bases between the germline ends. CDR1 is SGHNT and CDR2 is YENEEA in the germline V gene. Here the CDR3 DNA reads TGTGCCAGCAGCCCTATTTTTGCGGAGTGGGGGACGGGCGAGCAGTACTTC. It yields the protein CASSPIFAEWGTGEQYF. Full variable domain (rest looked up from reference TRBV11-3 and TRBJ2-7): EAGVVQSPRYKIIEKKQPVAFWCNPISGHNTLYWYLQNLGQGPELLIRYENEEAVDDSQLPKDRFSAERLKGVDSTLKIQPAELGDSAVYLCASSPIFAEWGTGEQYFGPGTRLTVT.

V gene TRBV30 combines with J gene TRBJ1-6, with TRBD1 matching 7 bases. Germline CDR1 reads GTSNPN; CDR2 reads SVGIG (reference sequence). The CDR3 runs 13 residues. V shed 5 bases and J 7 bases; nucleotides not matched to a gene: 5. CDR3 region: CAWSGTDNSPLHF. As DNA, the CDR3 is TGTGCCTGGTCCGGGACAGACAATTCACCCCTCCACTTT.

This clone has at least ten counts. The DNA of the CDR3 is TGTGCCAGCAGCTTAGATGGGGGGTTCCTTTCTAACTATGGCTACACCTTC. Protein: CASSLDGGFLSNYGYTF. The gene calls are TRBV7-9 and TRBJ1-2, with a tentative D call TRBD1 (5 bases). This CDR3 spans 17 amino acids. Trimming stripped 1 base from V and 0 bases from J, with 15 bases between. Germline lookup yields CDR1 SEHNR and CDR2 FQNEAQ (reference sequence). The full variable domain, with the rest looked up from reference TRBV7-9 and TRBJ1-2, is DTGVSQNPRHKITKRGQNVTFRCDPISEHNRLYWYRQTLGQGPEFLTYFQNEAQLEKSRLLSDRFSAERPKGSFSTLEIQRTEQGDSAMYLCASSLDGGFLSNYGYTFGSGTRLTVV.

CDR3 sequence: CASSQGTSPINSPLHF. In DNA form, the CDR3 reads TGTGCCAGCAGCCAGGGGACTTCGCCGATTAATTCACCCCTCCACTTT. The V gene is TRBV3-1 (or the pseudogene TRBV3-2), the J gene TRBJ1-6; TRBD1 might be the D (5 bases). V was clipped by 3 bases and J by 6 bases, with 15 bases between them. This CDR3 has 16 amino acids. Germline CDR1 is LGHDT and CDR2 is YNNKEL (reference sequence).

The chain recombines TRBV29-1 with TRBJ2-2; TRBD2 matches at 8 bases. Germline CDR1 reads SQVTM; CDR2 reads ANQGSEA. Trimming at V came to 0 bases and at J to 4 bases, leaving 7 bases not matched to a gene. The CDR3 length is 16 residues. CDR3: CSVEDVAGGITGELFF. CDR3 DNA: TGCAGCGTTGAAGATGTGGCGGGAGGTATCACCGGGGAGCTGTTTTTT.

The rearrangement links TRBV27 to TRBJ2-5, with TRBD2 identical over 8 bases. The trim removed 6 bases at V and 4 bases at J, leaving 13 bases unmatched. The CDR3 consists of 16 residues. Germline CDR1 and CDR2: MNHEY and SMNVEV (reference sequence). The CDR3 nucleotides read TGTGCCAGCAGCTATGGGAGCGGGGGAGGGGGAGAGACCCAGTACTTC. This gives the protein CASSYGSGGGGETQYF.

The V call is TRBV7-9, the J call TRBJ1-2, with D possibly matching TRBD1 (5 bases). The germline gives CDR1 SEHNR, CDR2 FQNEAQ (reference sequence). Between the trimmed V and J ends, which lost 1 base and 5 bases, there was a span of 11 bases. This CDR3 region has 14 residues. In DNA form, the CDR3 reads TGTGCCAGCAGCTTAGGCGGGGCCCGTTATGGCTACACCTTC. It encodes CASSLGGARYGYTF.

This chain joins TRBV6-1 and TRBJ1-5, with D possibly being TRBD1 (5 bases). The CDR3 has 15 amino acids. CDR1 is MNHNS, CDR2 SASEGT, per germline. Trimming took 3 bases from V and 0 from J, leaving 9 bases between them. The CDR3 DNA reads as TGTGCCAGCAGTGAGGGGCAAAATAGCAATCAGCCCCAGCATTTT. Translation: CASSEGQNSNQPQHF.

The V and J genes are TRBV6-1 and TRBJ1-5; no reliable D call. V was pared by 1 base and J by 0 bases, with 10 bases between. Germline V lookup: CDR1 MNHNS, CDR2 SASEGT. The CDR3 has 16 amino acids. The chain's CDR3 is CASSEGNSLSNQPQHF. The CDR3 DNA reads as TGTGCCAGCAGTGAAGGGAACAGCCTTAGCAATCAGCCCCAGCATTTT.

The J gene is TRBJ2-5, the V gene TRBV5-1, with D unresolved. V was trimmed by 0 bases and J by 0 bases, leaving 6 bases between them. Per germline, CDR1 SGHRS and CDR2 YFSETQ. The length of the CDR3 is 14 residues. The CDR3 DNA reads as TGCGCCAGCAGCTTGGGTCAGCACCAAGAGACCCAGTACTTC. Encoded protein: CASSLGQHQETQYF.

V gene TRBV19 combines with J gene TRBJ1-5, with D maybe TRBD1 (5 bases). V lost 6 bases to trimming and J lost 0 bases, with 15 bases between them. Per the germline V gene, CDR1 is LNHDA and CDR2 is SQIVND (reference sequence). This CDR3 is built from 16 residues. In DNA form, the CDR3 reads TGTGCCAGTAGCCCGGGGGGGACTTATAGCAATCAGCCCCAGCATTTT. Translation gives CASSPGGTYSNQPQHF.

CDR3 sequence reads: CASSLGTVTYEQYF. The CDR3, as DNA: TGTGCCAGCAGCTTAGGGACAGTCACCTACGAGCAGTACTTC. The rearrangement uses TRBV6-6 and TRBJ2-7; 7 nucleotides match TRBD1. Germline CDR1 MNHNY, CDR2 SVGAGI (reference sequence). The V segment lost 6 bases and the J segment 2 bases; nucleotides outside the gene matches: 7. This CDR3 spans 14 amino acids.

This clone was counted once. The sample contains more than one DNA sequence encoding this CDR3. V is TRBV15 and J is TRBJ1-4, with D perhaps TRBD1 (6 bases). The CDR3 contains 16 residues. Trimming pared 0 bases from V and 4 bases from J, leaving 12 bases between. Germline V CDR1 and CDR2: LNHNV, YYDKDF (reference sequence). CDR3 sequence reads: CATSRDGGAGNEKLFF. CDR3 DNA sequence: TGTGCCACCAGCAGAGATGGGGGGGCGGGTAATGAAAAACTGTTTTTT. The full variable domain, its missing parts supplied by reference TRBV15 and TRBJ1-4, is DAMVIQNPRYQVTQFGKPVTLSCSQTLNHNVMYWYQQKSSQAPKLLFHYYDKDFNNEADTPDNFQSRRPNTSFCFLDIRSPGLGDTAMYLCATSRDGGAGNEKLFFGSGTQLSVL.

The chain employs TRBV30 and TRBJ2-7; D is undetermined. V was pared by 0 bases and J by 4 bases, with 10 bases between. CDR1 and CDR2 (germline): GTSNPN, SVGIG (reference sequence). This CDR3 has 13 amino acids. CDR3 residues: CAWSVGHTYEQYF. DNA for the CDR3: TGTGCCTGGAGTGTTGGGCACACTTACGAGCAGTACTTC.